These 18 T cell receptor beta chains came from one sample sequenced in a study of blood T cell repertoires in COVID-19. Sequencing used immunoSEQ multiplex PCR; TCRdb keeps in-frame clones, though not all of them. The sample lists just under 150,000 clones; around 90% were seen once. Sequencing was done on a sample of peripheral blood. The receptors stem from a woman aged 45-65 years with acute or convalescent COVID-19.

The V call is TRBV3-1 (or the pseudogene TRBV3-2), the J call TRBJ2-2; D is undetermined. The V end lost 0 bases, the J end lost 7 bases, and 12 bases lay between the germline ends. There are 15 residues in the CDR3. Germline loops: CDR1 LGHDT, CDR2 YNNKEL (reference sequence). CDR3 loop: CASSQDWRGNGELFF. The CDR3 nucleotides are TGTGCCAGCAGCCAAGATTGGCGCGGCAACGGGGAGCTGTTTTTT.

The chain uses TRBV7-9 and TRBJ1-1; D might be TRBD1 (5 bases). V was shortened by 3 bases and J by 3 bases, with 11 bases between the two germline ends. The CDR3 is 14 amino acids. CDR1 is SEHNR, CDR2 FQNEAQ, per germline (reference sequence). CDR3 nucleotide sequence: TGTGCCAGCAGCTTTGTTTTAGGGGACACTGAAGCTTTCTTT. It specifies CASSFVLGDTEAFF.

The chain links TRBV30 to TRBJ2-1; 9 bases agree with TRBD2. The V and J ends lost 0 bases and 8 bases, in that order; junction bases with no gene match: 8. CDR3 length equals 15 residues. Germline CDR1 GTSNPN, CDR2 SVGIG (reference sequence). CDR3 amino acids: CAWSVLGGRGDEQFF. The CDR3 DNA follows: TGTGCCTGGAGTGTACTGGGCGGGAGGGGGGATGAGCAGTTCTTC.

The chain recombines TRBV5-1 with TRBJ2-1, with 11 nucleotides matching TRBD2. Germline lookup yields CDR1 SGHRS and CDR2 YFSETQ. Trimming removed 5 bases from V and 7 bases from J; junction bases left unmatched: 2. This CDR3 spans 13 amino acids. The CDR3 reads CASRTSGGNEQFF. The CDR3 nucleotides are TGCGCCAGCAGAACTAGCGGGGGAAATGAGCAGTTCTTC.

This clone appeared a single time. The chain recombines TRBV24-1 with TRBJ1-2; the D gene is possibly TRBD1 (5 bases). Trimming stripped 7 bases from V and 1 base from J, with 15 bases between. The CDR3 totals 15 residues. Germline assignment: CDR1 KGHDR and CDR2 SFDVKD. DNA of the CDR3: TGTGCCACCAGCCAGGGTACAGGAGTTAACTATGGCTACACCTTC. This codes for CATSQGTGVNYGYTF.

This clone was observed a handful of times. This chain uses TRBV7-7 with TRBJ2-1; the match to TRBD1 covers 11 bases. Germline V CDR1 and CDR2: SSHAT, FNYEAQ (reference sequence). CDR3 length: 14 amino acids. V was clipped by 4 bases and J by 6 bases; unmatched bases: 2. This chain's CDR3 is CASSSGTGGNEQFF. CDR3 bases: TGTGCCAGCAGCTCCGGGACAGGGGGCAATGAGCAGTTCTTC.

The chain carries TRBV27 and TRBJ1-2; TRBD1 matches 10 bases. V lost 5 bases to trimming and J lost 0 bases; unmatched junction nucleotides: 9. Germline CDR1 reads MNHEY; CDR2 reads SMNVEV (reference sequence). The CDR3 runs to 17 residues. The CDR3 DNA follows: TGTGCCAGCAGTGCCGGGACAGGGGTTATGGCTAACTATGGCTACACCTTC. This sequence encodes CASSAGTGVMANYGYTF.

This sequence joins TRBV1 and TRBJ1-6. TRBV1 is described as a pseudogene. The CDR3 totals 13 residues. The DNA of the CDR3 is TGCACCAGCAGCCAGCCCTCGGGGGGACCCCTCCACTTT. Translation gives CTSSQPSGGPLHF.

The chain recombines TRBV5-1 with TRBJ2-7; D gene ambiguous. Between the trimmed V and J ends, which lost 7 bases and 0 bases, there was a span of 14 bases. The CDR3 contains 14 residues. In germline, CDR1 is SGHRS, CDR2 YFSETQ. The CDR3 is CASALEDGSYEQYF. CDR3 in DNA: TGCGCCAGCGCCCTCGAGGATGGCTCCTACGAGCAGTACTTC.

The chain combines TRBV7-9 with TRBJ2-2, with D tentatively TRBD1 (6 bases). This CDR3 has 15 residues. The V end lost 3 bases, the J end lost 0 bases, and 8 bases lay between the germline ends. Germline lookup yields CDR1 SEHNR and CDR2 FQNEAQ (reference sequence). The CDR3 coding sequence is TGTGCCAGCAGCTTGGACAGCCCGAACACCGGGGAGCTGTTTTTT. Translation gives CASSLDSPNTGELFF.

The chain joins TRBV11-1 to TRBJ2-3; D is perhaps TRBD2 (5 bases). The V gene lost 5 bases and the J gene lost 3 bases, with 12 bases spanning the gap. The CDR3 runs 14 residues. CDR1 is SGHAT and CDR2 is FQDESV in the germline V gene (reference sequence). The CDR3 protein is CASSTRTFTDTQYF. Here the CDR3 DNA reads TGTGCCAGCAGCACCCGGACTTTTACAGATACGCAGTATTTT.

V is TRBV28 and J is TRBJ2-4; unclear D gene. V dropped 7 bases and J dropped 0 bases, with 7 bases sitting between them. The CDR3 consists of 13 residues. In germline, CDR1 is MDHEN, CDR2 SYDVKM. The CDR3 sequence is CASTQLAKNIQYF. The CDR3 bases are TGTGCCAGCACACAATTAGCCAAAAACATTCAGTACTTC. The full variable domain, its missing parts supplied by reference TRBV28 and TRBJ2-4, is DVKVTQSSRYLVKRTGEKVFLECVQDMDHENMFWYRQDPGLGLRLIYFSYDVKMKEKGDIPEGYSVSREKKERFSLILESASTNQTSMYLCASTQLAKNIQYFGAGTRLSVL.

V and J are TRBV18 and TRBJ1-4; the match to TRBD1 covers 7 bases. This CDR3 region has 14 residues. Germline lookup yields CDR1 KGHSH and CDR2 LQKENI. V was pared by 3 bases and J by 7 bases, with 5 bases of the junction left unmatched. Here the CDR3 reads CASSPGQRSEKLFF. The CDR3 DNA reads TGTGCCAGCTCACCGGGACAGCGTTCTGAAAAACTGTTTTTT.

V gene TRBV29-1 combines with J gene TRBJ1-1; possible D gene TRBD1, 5 bases. Germline V lookup: CDR1 SQVTM, CDR2 ANQGSEA. V was shortened by 4 bases and J by 3 bases, with 12 bases between the two germline ends. The CDR3 sequence is 13 residues long. The CDR3 loop reads CSVGRGSYTEAFF. The CDR3 DNA follows: TGCAGCGTTGGGAGGGGTAGTTACACTGAAGCTTTCTTT.

The chain carries TRBV30 and TRBJ1-1; D not resolved. From germline, CDR1 is GTSNPN and CDR2 SVGIG (reference sequence). V lost 1 base and J lost 1, with 7 bases in between. The CDR3 has 13 residues. The CDR3 here is CAWSEAGNTEAFF. The CDR3 DNA follows: TGTGCCTGGAGTGAAGCCGGGAACACTGAAGCTTTCTTT.

This clone was seen a single time. The J gene is TRBJ1-4, the V gene TRBV24-1; TRBD1 matches 7 bases. The CDR3 spans 18 residues. Trimming took 5 bases from V and 0 from J; bases not matched to a gene: 11. Germline CDR1 KGHDR, CDR2 SFDVKD. The CDR3 here is CATSGNPGQYATNEKLFF. The CDR3 DNA reads as TGTGCCACCAGTGGTAACCCGGGACAGTACGCAACTAATGAAAAACTGTTTTTT.

The chain combines TRBV19 with TRBJ1-1, with D perhaps matching TRBD1 (5 bases). The ends were cut back, 5 bases at V and 1 base at J, with 11 bases in the middle. Germline V gives CDR1 LNHDA, CDR2 SQIVND (reference sequence). The CDR3 length is 14 residues. The CDR3 DNA reads TGTGCCAGTAGTCGACAGACCTCGAACACTGAAGCTTTCTTT. Its protein is CASSRQTSNTEAFF.

The chain links TRBV30 to TRBJ2-5; 8 bases fit TRBD2. CDR1 and CDR2 (germline): GTSNPN, SVGIG (reference sequence). V was clipped by 8 bases and J by 0 bases; unmatched bases: 5. This CDR3 region has 13 residues. The CDR3 sequence: CAGALADQETQYF. In DNA form, the CDR3 reads TGTGCCGGGGCACTAGCGGACCAAGAGACCCAGTACTTC.